This T cell receptor (beta chain) was identified during a study of blood T cell repertoires in COVID-19. Study-wide context: Whether acute or convalescent, the COVID-19 samples came from the United States, Italy and Spain. Sample material is recorded as cDNA or gDNA derived from T cells, B-cell-depleted T cells, or PBMCs.

This CDR3 has 14 residues. V was clipped by 3 bases and J by 2 bases; unmatched bases: 2. Per the germline V gene, CDR1 is GTSNPN and CDR2 is SVGIG (reference sequence). Original processing methods: Amplification of reference gene primers provided the estimated nucleated cell counts. Sequenced by immunoSEQ multiplex PCR; TCRdb stores in-frame clones only, minus some. For V, J and clone size, that table is used; D and trimming come from the DNA. The sample consists of about 110,000 clones, about 80% of them appearing once. The chain combines TRBV30 with TRBJ1-5, with 9 bases aligning to TRBD1. The sequencing input was peripheral blood. The TCR was taken from a woman aged 45-65 years with acute or convalescent COVID-19. The CDR3 is CAWSRTGGNQPQHF. The CDR3 DNA is TGTGCCTGGAGCCGGACAGGGGGCAATCAGCCCCAGCATTTT.